One sample yielded the 4 T cell receptor beta chains listed below, sequenced in a study of blood T cell repertoires in COVID-19. Profiled with immunoSEQ multiplex PCR; TCRdb holds only in-frame clones, not every one. The table lists 150,000 to 200,000 clones, 84% of them singletons. The sample consisted of peripheral blood. Receptors originate from a human donor with acute or convalescent COVID-19. The donor label of this sample is uncertain.

This clone was observed a handful of times. The V gene is TRBV7-8, the J gene TRBJ1-2, with 8 bases identical to TRBD1. The CDR3 covers 14 residues. V lost 5 bases, J lost 4 bases, and 6 bases stayed unmatched. Per the germline V gene, CDR1 is SGHVS and CDR2 is FQNEAQ. The CDR3 nucleotides read TGTGCCAGCAGCCCCGGGACAGGTTCCTATGGCTACACCTTC. Protein: CASSPGTGSYGYTF.

The chain uses TRBV25-1 and TRBJ1-2; 10 bases are shared with TRBD1. The germline V gene has CDR1 MGHDK and CDR2 SYGVNS. J gave up 8 bases and V 10 bases, and 10 bases lay outside the gene matches. This CDR3 has 13 amino acids. The CDR3 spells CATSRDRGSGYTF. CDR3 sequence (DNA): TGTGCCACCTCCCGGGACAGGGGTTCGGGCTACACCTTC.

V is TRBV5-6 and J is TRBJ1-5; 8 positions match TRBD1. Trimming removed 3 bases from V and 3 bases from J; junction bases left unmatched: 8. CDR1 and CDR2 from the germline V gene are SGHDT and YYEEEE. The CDR3 runs to 16 residues. The CDR3 loop reads CASSYSGTGHNQPQHF. CDR3 DNA: TGTGCCAGCAGCTACTCCGGGACAGGACACAATCAGCCCCAGCATTTT. Combining the CDR3 with reference TRBV5-6 and TRBJ1-5 gives the whole variable domain DAGVTQSPTHLIKTRGQQVTLRCSPKSGHDTVSWYQQALGQGPQFIFQYYEEEERQRGNFPDRFSGHQFPNYSSELNVNALLLGDSALYLCASSYSGTGHNQPQHFGDGTRLSIL.

The chain uses TRBV11-3 and TRBJ1-1, with 9 positions matching TRBD1. Per the germline V gene, CDR1 is SGHNT and CDR2 is YENEEA. After removal of 0 bases from V and 5 bases from J, the junction contained 4 bases not matched to a gene. The CDR3 has 15 residues. The CDR3 DNA is TGTGCCAGCAGCTTAGAGGGGACAGGGAGGACTGAAGCTTTCTTT. Its translation is CASSLEGTGRTEAFF.